The clone carrying this T cell receptor (beta chain) was observed at least ten times. The library protocol tagged each TCR cDNA with a unique molecular identifier. TCRdb reprocessed the 5' RACE reads with MiXCR, giving one entry per CDR3 protein. The table includes under 85,000 distinct CDR3 sequences, under 8.5% detected once. The data belong to a study of spatial heterogeneity in lung cancer. Time point given: sample taken at primary tumor resection. V gave up 5 bases and J gave up 4 bases, with 19 bases separating them. Germline V CDR1 and CDR2: SGDLS, YYNGEE. The CDR3 covers 15 residues. Sample: PBMCs, taken at surgery. The sequence derives from a male donor with early-stage non-small cell lung cancer. The rearrangement links TRBV9 to TRBJ2-7; D gene uncertain. CDR3 amino acids: CASSLRPGSIYEQYF. CDR3 nucleotide sequence: TGTGCCAGCAGTCTTCGGCCGGGTTCGATTTACGAGCAGTACTTC. The full variable domain, with the rest looked up from reference TRBV9 and TRBJ2-7, is DSGVTQTPKHLITATGQRVTLRCSPRSGDLSVYWYQQSLDQGLQFLIQYYNGEERAKGNILERFSAQQFPDLHSELNLSSLELGDSALYFCASSLRPGSIYEQYFGPGTRLTVT.